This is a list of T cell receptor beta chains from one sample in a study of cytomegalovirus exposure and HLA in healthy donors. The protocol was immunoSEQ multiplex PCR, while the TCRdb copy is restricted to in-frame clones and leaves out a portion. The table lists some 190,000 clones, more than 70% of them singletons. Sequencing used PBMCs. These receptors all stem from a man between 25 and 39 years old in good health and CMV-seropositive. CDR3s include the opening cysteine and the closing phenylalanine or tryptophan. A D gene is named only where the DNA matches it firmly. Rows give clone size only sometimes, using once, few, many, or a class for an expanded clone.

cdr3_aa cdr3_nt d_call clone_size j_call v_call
CASSQTGAGGYTF TGCGCCAGCAGCCAGACAGGGGCAGGTGGCTACACCTTC TRBD1 - TRBJ1-2 TRBV5-4
CASSLAGGLAGRTGELFF TGTGCCAGCAGCTTAGCGGGGGGACTAGCGGGACGTACCGGGGAGCTGTTTTTT TRBD2 - TRBJ2-2 TRBV7-9
CASSQPRDRGWDNSPLHF TGCGCCAGCAGCCAGCCCCGGGACAGGGGATGGGATAATTCACCCCTCCACTTT TRBD1 - TRBJ1-6 TRBV4-1
CASSPGVNQPQHF TGTGCCAGCAGCCCCGGGGTCAATCAGCCCCAGCATTTT - - TRBJ1-5 TRBV6-5
CASSNSLQGEEDTQYF TGTGCCAGCAGCAATAGTCTACAGGGGGAGGAAGATACGCAGTATTTT TRBD1 - TRBJ2-3 TRBV7-9
CASSRNQGEYEQYF TGCGCCAGCAGCCGCAACCAGGGGGAATACGAGCAGTACTTC TRBD1 - TRBJ2-7 TRBV4-3
CASSPQAPYGYTF TGTGCCAGCAGTCCACAGGCCCCCTATGGCTACACCTTC - - TRBJ1-2 TRBV28
CASSLFSGSYSNQPQHF TGTGCCAGCAGTTTATTCTCAGGGTCGTATAGCAATCAGCCCCAGCATTTT - - TRBJ1-5 TRBV27
CASSVRTSYTDTQYF TGTGCCAGCAGCGTTAGGACATCTTACACAGATACGCAGTATTTT - - TRBJ2-3 TRBV7-8
CASSQEGSTLNQPQHF TGTGCCAGCAGCCAAGAAGGTTCGACTCTGAATCAGCCCCAGCATTTT - - TRBJ1-5 TRBV4-2
CASSLVWTAGQPQHF TGTGCCAGCAGCTTAGTCTGGACAGCTGGTCAGCCCCAGCATTTT - - TRBJ1-5 TRBV7-2
CASSLWGQPNQPQHF TGTGCCAGCAGTTTATGGGGGCAACCCAATCAGCCCCAGCATTTT - - TRBJ1-5 TRBV28
CASSPQGGLNTEAFF TGTGCCAGCAGCCCCCAAGGAGGATTGAACACTGAAGCTTTCTTT - - TRBJ1-1 TRBV7-9
CASMRDRGYNEQFF TGTGCCAGCATGAGGGACAGGGGGTACAATGAGCAGTTCTTC TRBD1 few TRBJ2-1 TRBV6-1
CASSLAGNQPQHF TGCGCCAGCAGCTTGGCCGGCAATCAGCCCCAGCATTTT - - TRBJ1-5 TRBV5-1
CAWSFSVGRERQPQHF TGTGCCTGGAGTTTCAGCGTAGGGAGGGAGCGACAGCCCCAGCATTTT - - TRBJ1-5 TRBV30
CASSLDGTGRPNYGYTF TGTGCCAGCAGCTTGGATGGGACAGGGAGGCCTAACTATGGCTACACCTTC TRBD1 - TRBJ1-2 TRBV5-4
CASSQGASSYNSPLHF TGTGCCAGCAGTCAGGGGGCGAGCTCCTATAATTCACCCCTCCACTTT TRBD1 once TRBJ1-6 TRBV28
CAWSAGSKLADTQYF TGTGCCTGGAGTGCGGGTAGCAAGTTGGCAGATACGCAGTATTTT - - TRBJ2-3 TRBV30
CASSLVTSSHNEQFF TGTGCCAGCAGTTTAGTAACTAGCTCACACAATGAGCAGTTCTTC - - TRBJ2-1 TRBV28
CASSLRTGNSGNTIYF TGTGCCAGCAGCTTGAGGACAGGGAACTCTGGAAACACCATATATTTT TRBD1 - TRBJ1-3 TRBV11-2
CASSLAPGNTEQYF TGCGCCAGCAGCTTGGCCCCCGGGAATACAGAGCAGTACTTC - - TRBJ2-7 TRBV5-1
CASSTTGGGGYTF TGTGCCAGTAGTACCACCGGGGGAGGTGGCTACACCTTC - - TRBJ1-2 TRBV19
CASSFGRGETQYF TGTGCCAGCAGCTTCGGCCGAGGAGAGACCCAGTACTTC - - TRBJ2-5 TRBV7-3
CASSTTGGGGYTF TGTGCCAGCAGCACTACAGGGGGGGGAGGCTACACCTTC TRBD1 - TRBJ1-2 TRBV7-2
CASSLSLGTSGYEQYF TGTGCCAGCAGTTTATCCCTGGGGACTAGCGGGTACGAGCAGTACTTC TRBD2 - TRBJ2-7 TRBV27
CASSDRGNQPQHF TGTGCCAGCAGTGACCGCGGAAATCAGCCCCAGCATTTT - few TRBJ1-5 TRBV6-1